This T cell receptor beta chain was recovered during a study of blood T cell repertoires in COVID-19. The age range of participants was about 18 to 100 years, with residence in about 25 US areas. Among Cohort 3 donors, those recovered had two negative PCRs, clearance, or symptom resolution. How the authors handled the data: Estimation of nucleated cell counts relied on the amplification of reference gene primers. Method: immunoSEQ multiplex PCR; TCRdb's copy keeps in-frame clones and lacks some. V, J and clone size reflect that table, while D and trimming were determined from the DNA. The repertoire consists of 200,000 to 250,000 clones, with about four fifths occurring once and the leading ten covering around 6.5%. Germline CDR1 and CDR2: PRHDT and FYEKMQ (reference sequence). V was pared by 5 bases and J by 0 bases, with 3 bases of the junction left unmatched. The CDR3 is 16 amino acids.

The chain employs TRBV13 and TRBJ2-4, with 11 positions matching TRBD2. What was sequenced was PBMCs or T cells enriched from blood (not recorded which). This receptor was taken from a woman in her forties who had recovered from COVID-19. The CDR3 nucleotides read TGTGCCAGCAGCGCTGGACTAGCGGGAGCCAAAAACATTCAGTACTTC. Translating it yields CASSAGLAGAKNIQYF. Supplemented by reference TRBV13 and TRBJ2-4, the full variable domain reads AAGVIQSPRHLIKEKRETATLKCYPIPRHDTVYWYQQGPGQDPQFLISFYEKMQSDKGSIPDRFSAQQFSDYHSELNMSSLELGDSALYFCASSAGLAGAKNIQYFGAGTRLSVL.